What follows are 28 T cell receptor beta chains derived from one specimen sequenced in a study of cytomegalovirus exposure and HLA in healthy donors. The PCR had 60 Vbeta and 13 Jbeta primers. Data came from immunoSEQ multiplex PCR; TCRdb stores just in-frame clones and leaves some out. The sample comprises 100,000 to 150,000 clones, 80% to 90% of which are singletons, and under 6% rests with the top ten. Sequencing was performed on PBMCs. These receptors originate from a woman between 35 and 50 years old in good health and CMV-seropositive.

The J gene is TRBJ1-1, the V gene TRBV28, with D perhaps TRBD1 (5 bases). Trimming pared 4 bases from V and 3 bases from J, leaving 6 bases between. This CDR3 has 12 residues. CDR1 and CDR2 from the germline V gene are MDHEN and SYDVKM. The chain's CDR3 is CASSWGDTEAFF. CDR3 sequence (DNA): TGTGCCAGCAGTTGGGGCGACACTGAAGCTTTCTTT.

This clone is medium-sized (0.01 to 0.1%) by share. CDR3 coding DNA: TGTGCCAGCAGCCCCCACAACAATGAGCAGTTCTTC. Protein sequence: CASSPHNNEQFF. The gene calls are TRBV9 and TRBJ2-1; unclear D gene. V was shortened by 4 bases and J by 5 bases, with 7 bases between the two germline ends. The CDR3 totals 12 residues. Germline CDR1 and CDR2: SGDLS and YYNGEE.

This clone appeared once. This rearrangement joins TRBV29-1 to TRBJ2-5, with a tentative D call TRBD1 (8 bases). Germline assignment: CDR1 SQVTM and CDR2 ANQGSEA. The CDR3 has 15 residues. V lost 4 bases and J 5 bases, leaving 20 bases between the germline ends. CDR3 residues: CSVGGYRGRGETQYF. CDR3 DNA sequence: TGCAGCGTTGGTGGTTACAGGGGGAGGGGGGAGACCCAGTACTTC.

This clone was seen only a few times. The V gene is TRBV7-3, the J gene TRBJ2-1; the match to TRBD2 covers 10 bases. Trimming took 5 bases from V and 5 from J; bases not matched to a gene: 12. Per germline, CDR1 SGHTA and CDR2 FQGTGA. The CDR3 has 17 residues. CDR3: CASSLNPRTSGNNEQFF. In nucleotides, the CDR3 is TGTGCCAGCAGCCTCAACCCTAGGACTAGCGGTAACAATGAGCAGTTCTTC.

This clone has just a few counts. V is TRBV27 and J is TRBJ2-1; 10 bases are shared with TRBD1. Looked up from germline, CDR1 is MNHEY and CDR2 is SMNVEV (reference sequence). After removal of 4 bases from V and 3 bases from J, the junction contained 12 bases not matched to a gene. The CDR3 length is 18 residues. CDR3 bases: TGTGCCAGCAGTTCAACCGGGACAGGGGCCCTAAGCTACAATGAGCAGTTCTTC. Translating gives CASSSTGTGALSYNEQFF.

The J gene is TRBJ2-3, the V gene TRBV2; 13 bases match TRBD2. Trimming removed 3 bases from V and 2 bases from J; junction bases left unmatched: 2. Germline CDR1 reads SNHLY; CDR2 reads FYNNEI. The CDR3 extends over 16 amino acids. Here the CDR3 DNA reads TGTGCCAGCAGTGACGGGACTAGCGGGGTCACAGATACGCAGTATTTT. It encodes CASSDGTSGVTDTQYF.

The V gene is TRBV5-6, the J gene TRBJ1-3, with D perhaps matching TRBD1 (5 bases). In germline, CDR1 is SGHDT, CDR2 YYEEEE. V was clipped by 0 bases and J by 4 bases, with 14 bases between them. CDR3 length: 16 amino acids. The CDR3 DNA reads TGTGCCAGCAGCTTGGAACAGGACCTCGGGGGAAACACCATATATTTT. Translation gives CASSLEQDLGGNTIYF.

J is TRBJ1-4 and V is TRBV9, with D maybe TRBD1 (6 bases). CDR1 is SGDLS and CDR2 is YYNGEE in the germline V gene. The CDR3 consists of 15 residues. Trimming removed 4 bases from V and 7 bases from J, with 17 bases in between. This CDR3 reads CASSTQQGNLEKLFF. The DNA for the CDR3 is TGTGCCAGCAGCACCCAACAGGGAAATCTTGAAAAACTGTTTTTT.

The rearrangement links TRBV6-5 to TRBJ1-1; 7 bases line up with TRBD1. V shed 5 bases and J 11 bases; nucleotides not matched to a gene: 11. Germline V gives CDR1 MNHEY, CDR2 SVGAGI. The CDR3 length is 13 residues. CDR3 region: CASSARQGRSAFF. The CDR3 coding sequence is TGTGCCAGCAGTGCACGACAGGGTCGGAGTGCTTTCTTT.

The chain's CDR3 is CASSYGGPTDTQYF. As DNA, the CDR3 is TGTGCCAGCAGTTACGGGGGCCCCACAGATACGCAGTATTTT. J is TRBJ2-3 and V is TRBV6-6, with D possibly matching TRBD1 (6 bases). The CDR3 is made up of 14 amino acids. Germline-derived CDR1 and CDR2 are MNHNY and SVGAGI (reference sequence). V was clipped by 2 bases and J by 2 bases, with 8 bases between them.

The chain links TRBV27 to TRBJ1-6; maybe TRBD1 (5 bases). The CDR3 covers 18 residues. Germline values: CDR1 MNHEY, CDR2 SMNVEV (reference sequence). Trimming took 1 base from V and 0 from J, leaving 13 bases between them. The CDR3 nucleotides read TGTGCCAGCAGTTTATGGAAGACAGTCAGCTCCTATAATTCACCCCTCCACTTT. Protein sequence: CASSLWKTVSSYNSPLHF.

V is TRBV7-9 and J is TRBJ1-2; D gene unclear. This CDR3 spans 13 amino acids. Germline loops: CDR1 SEHNR, CDR2 FQNEAQ (reference sequence). Trimming took off 1 base at V and 8 bases at J, with 11 bases between the two ends. Here the CDR3 DNA reads TGTGCCAGCAGCTTAGTACTTATTTACGGCTACACCTTC. Translation gives CASSLVLIYGYTF.

J is TRBJ2-7 and V is TRBV2; tentatively, D is TRBD1 (7 bases). CDR3 size: 13 residues. In germline, CDR1 is SNHLY, CDR2 FYNNEI. Between the trimmed V and J ends, which lost 8 bases and 2 bases, there was a span of 13 bases. The CDR3 sequence is CASGLQGTYEQYF. CDR3 DNA: TGTGCCAGCGGACTACAGGGGACCTACGAGCAGTACTTC.

V gene TRBV19 combines with J gene TRBJ1-1; D possibly corresponds to TRBD1 (5 bases). This CDR3 region has 15 residues. V lost 2 bases and J 1 base, leaving 11 bases between the germline ends. The germline V gene encodes CDR1 LNHDA and CDR2 SQIVND (reference sequence). The CDR3 spells CASSIIAGKNTEAFF. The CDR3 region has the DNA TGTGCCAGTAGTATAATTGCAGGGAAGAACACTGAAGCTTTCTTT.

The chain carries TRBV7-8 and TRBJ2-1, with 9 bases matching TRBD2. V gave up 3 bases and J gave up 1 base; unmatched junction bases: 4. CDR1 and CDR2 (germline): SGHVS, FQNEAQ. The CDR3 extends over 16 amino acids. CDR3 residues: CASSFRTSVSYNEQFF. Written as DNA, the CDR3 is TGTGCCAGCAGCTTCCGGACTAGCGTATCCTACAATGAGCAGTTCTTC.

V usage is TRBV28 and J usage is TRBJ2-2, with D possibly TRBD2 on 6 matching bases. CDR1 and CDR2 (germline): MDHEN, SYDVKM. V was clipped by 5 bases and J by 0 bases, with 13 bases between them. There are 16 residues in the CDR3. The DNA for the CDR3 is TGTGCCAGCAGTCTAAGGGACTGGACGAACACCGGGGAGCTGTTTTTT. Translation gives CASSLRDWTNTGELFF. The full variable domain, completed using reference TRBV28 and TRBJ2-2, is DVKVTQSSRYLVKRTGEKVFLECVQDMDHENMFWYRQDPGLGLRLIYFSYDVKMKEKGDIPEGYSVSREKKERFSLILESASTNQTSMYLCASSLRDWTNTGELFFGEGSRLTVL.

The J gene is TRBJ1-5, the V gene TRBV5-6; 8 bases are shared with TRBD1. The length of the CDR3 is 18 residues. Unmatched junction bases numbered 13, after V lost 4 bases and J lost 1 base. Germline CDR1 SGHDT, CDR2 YYEEEE. In DNA form, the CDR3 reads TGTGCCAGCAGCACACAGAGGACAGGGAGATCAAGCAATCAGCCCCAGCATTTT. Its translation: CASSTQRTGRSSNQPQHF.

This rearrangement joins TRBV2 to TRBJ2-3; 9 bases align to TRBD1. This CDR3 spans 14 amino acids. Germline V gene lookup returns CDR1 SNHLY and CDR2 FYNNEI. Trimming took 10 bases from V and 3 from J; bases not matched to a gene: 8. The CDR3 reads CATQGQGMTDTQYF. The CDR3, as DNA: TGTGCCACCCAGGGACAGGGAATGACAGATACGCAGTATTTT.

This chain connects TRBV4-3 to TRBJ1-1, with TRBD1 matching over 8 bases. With V trimmed by 5 bases and J by 3 bases, 5 bases remained unmatched. This CDR3 is built from 14 residues. Germline V CDR1 and CDR2: LGHNA, YSLEER. In nucleotides, the CDR3 is TGCGCCAGCAGCAAACAGGGGGGGGACACTGAAGCTTTCTTT. As protein: CASSKQGGDTEAFF.

A word on this clone: One end of the junction varies from germline; a read error may be responsible. The chain has TRBV7-2 and TRBJ1-2; maybe TRBD1 (5 bases). The CDR3 runs to 14 residues. Germline lookup yields CDR1 SGHTA and CDR2 FQGNSA. The CDR3 nucleotides are TGTGCCAGCAGCTCATTAACGACGGGGAGGGGAACCAACTTC. Residues: CASSSLTTGRGTNF.

CDR3 sequence reads: CASTGSNQPQHF. CDR3 DNA sequence: TGTGCCAGCACAGGTAGCAATCAGCCCCAGCATTTT. This rearrangement joins TRBV2 to TRBJ1-5; no firm D call. V was trimmed by 7 bases and J by 0 bases, leaving 4 bases between them. Germline V gene data show CDR1 as SNHLY and CDR2 as FYNNEI. This CDR3 region has 12 residues.

CDR3 protein: CASSPVAGGTDTQYF. The CDR3, as DNA: TGTGCCAGCAGCCCAGTAGCGGGGGGCACAGATACGCAGTATTTT. The chain is built from TRBV5-4 and TRBJ2-3, with 9 bases fitting TRBD2. The CDR3 contains 15 residues. CDR1 is SGHNT and CDR2 is YYREEE in the germline V gene (reference sequence). V lost 4 bases, J lost 1 base, and 4 bases stayed unmatched.

The genes are TRBV7-2 and TRBJ2-7; 7 nucleotides line up with TRBD1. There are 15 residues in the CDR3. J was trimmed by 2 bases and V by 5 bases; bases with no gene match: 9. Per the germline V gene, CDR1 is SGHTA and CDR2 is FQGNSA. The DNA of the CDR3 is TGTGCCAGCAGCCTGACCTCGGGACAGCCCTACGAGCAGTACTTC. Protein sequence: CASSLTSGQPYEQYF.

CDR3 region: CAISGSPGDTEAFF. The CDR3 nucleotides read TGTGCCATCAGTGGGTCTCCGGGGGACACTGAAGCTTTCTTT. The chain uses TRBV10-3 and TRBJ1-1, with TRBD1 as a possible D gene (5 bases). V was pared by 4 bases and J by 3 bases, with 12 bases between. Germline-derived CDR1 and CDR2 are ENHRY and SYGVKD. The CDR3 loop spans 14 amino acids.

On this clone itself: The identical CDR3 is also encoded by other nucleotide sequences in the sample. The gene calls are TRBV4-3 and TRBJ2-5; D ambiguous. The CDR3 has 14 amino acids. Germline CDR1 and CDR2: LGHNA and YSLEER. Trimming cost V 2 bases and J 0 bases, with 7 bases left between them. This CDR3 reads CASSQFPDQETQYF. CDR3 DNA sequence: TGCGCCAGCAGCCAATTCCCTGACCAAGAGACCCAGTACTTC.

The table lists this clone with a few counts. CDR3 loop: CAISESTGHTNQPQHF. The CDR3 coding sequence is TGTGCCATCAGTGAGTCGACTGGACACACTAATCAGCCCCAGCATTTT. The chain joins TRBV10-3 to TRBJ1-5; TRBD1 might be the D (5 bases). Trimming shortened V by 0 bases and J by 4 bases, and 13 bases separated the two germline ends. CDR3 length: 16 amino acids. CDR1 and CDR2 from the germline V gene are ENHRY and SYGVKD.

The rearrangement links TRBV19 to TRBJ1-5; no clear D gene. V gave up 4 bases and J gave up 4 bases, with 14 bases separating them. Germline V gives CDR1 LNHDA, CDR2 SQIVND (reference sequence). The CDR3 extends over 15 amino acids. DNA of the CDR3: TGTGCCAGTAGTAAGGGTGGAGGTTGGAATCAGCCCCAGCATTTT. Encoded protein: CASSKGGGWNQPQHF.

J is TRBJ2-7 and V is TRBV23-1, with 8 positions matching TRBD1. TRBV23-1 is recorded as an ORF, its role being uncertain. V dropped 3 bases and J dropped 1; count of bases not matched to a gene: 5. CDR3 size: 15 residues. CDR3 protein: CASSQGGQGSYEQYF. In DNA form, the CDR3 reads TGCGCCAGCAGTCAGGGAGGACAGGGATCCTACGAGCAGTACTTC.